Each of the 30 T cell receptor beta chains below was sequenced from the same sample in a study of monozygotic twins with cystic fibrosis. The assay was immunoSEQ multiplex PCR, and TCRdb's table has in-frame clones only and misses some. Among approximately 20,000 clones listed, around 97% were seen once. The sample consisted of blood. The source of these receptors is a girl between 10 and 17 years old with cystic fibrosis.

The V call is TRBV27, the J call TRBJ2-3, with 11 bases lining up with TRBD2. Per the germline V gene, CDR1 is MNHEY and CDR2 is SMNVEV (reference sequence). This CDR3 has 15 residues. With V trimmed by 3 bases and J by 6 bases, 5 bases remained unmatched. The DNA of the CDR3 is TGTGCCAGCAGTTTCACTAGCGGGAGAGAGGATACGCAGTATTTT. It translates to CASSFTSGREDTQYF.

The chain combines TRBV25-1 with TRBJ2-5, with D possibly matching TRBD1 (5 bases). V was pared by 2 bases and J by 1 base, with 11 bases between. CDR1 and CDR2 (germline): MGHDK, SYGVNS. CDR3 size: 15 residues. CDR3 residues: CASSEPGRPQETQYF. The CDR3 coding sequence is TGTGCCAGCAGTGAACCAGGGCGACCCCAAGAGACCCAGTACTTC.

The genes are TRBV5-1 and TRBJ1-1, with 8 bases aligning to TRBD1. Germline loops: CDR1 SGHRS, CDR2 YFSETQ. V lost 3 bases to trimming and J lost 6 bases; unmatched junction nucleotides: 10. The CDR3 spans 15 residues. DNA for the CDR3: TGCGCCAGCAGCTGGGCACAGGGGGGAAGCTCTGAAGCTTTCTTT. The encoded protein is CASSWAQGGSSEAFF.

V usage is TRBV6-5 and J usage is TRBJ1-4; possible D gene TRBD1, 5 bases. Per the germline V gene, CDR1 is MNHEY and CDR2 is SVGAGI. The CDR3 is made up of 12 amino acids. V was trimmed by 6 bases and J by 9 bases, leaving 11 bases between them. The CDR3 reads CASSPPDKKLFF. In nucleotides, the CDR3 is TGTGCCAGCAGCCCTCCGGACAAAAAACTGTTTTTT.

This clone is a singleton in its sample. The chain carries TRBV7-9 and TRBJ1-3; D gene unclear. The CDR3 length is 16 residues. Germline CDR1 reads SEHNR; CDR2 reads FQNEAQ (reference sequence). V dropped 8 bases and J dropped 0 bases, with 17 bases sitting between them. The CDR3, as DNA: TGTGCCAGCGGGCGAGGTTCCGCTCACTCTGGAAACACCATATATTTT. Encoded protein: CASGRGSAHSGNTIYF.

V gene TRBV7-2 combines with J gene TRBJ2-7; tentative D call: TRBD2 (5 bases). This CDR3 contains 15 residues. Germline CDR1 is SGHTA and CDR2 is FQGNSA. V lost 2 bases and J 2 bases, leaving 13 bases between the germline ends. Written as DNA, the CDR3 is TGTGCCAGCAGCTTAACTGAGGGTTACGCCTACGAGCAGTACTTC. It codes for CASSLTEGYAYEQYF.

The CDR3, as DNA: TGTGCCAGCAGTGAGGTGGGTCGCTCCTACGAGCAGTACTTC. It codes for CASSEVGRSYEQYF. The gene calls are TRBV28 and TRBJ2-7; D gene uncertain. V was shortened by 5 bases and J by 0 bases, with 11 bases between the two germline ends. The CDR3 has 14 residues. Germline CDR1 and CDR2: MDHEN and SYDVKM.

This clone was picked up one time. This chain joins TRBV7-2 and TRBJ2-7, with D perhaps assigned TRBD1 or TRBD2 (5 bases each). V was clipped by 5 bases and J by 3 bases, with 20 bases between them. The CDR3 extends over 16 amino acids. The germline gives CDR1 SGHTA, CDR2 FQGNSA. In DNA, the CDR3 is TGTGCCAGCAGCGTCAAAATTGGGGGTGCTTACTACGAGCAGTACTTC. Translating it yields CASSVKIGGAYYEQYF.

The chain is built from TRBV28 and TRBJ1-5, with D unclear. This CDR3 is built from 12 residues. Germline V gives CDR1 MDHEN, CDR2 SYDVKM. Trimming removed 2 bases from V and 4 bases from J, with 3 bases in between. Written as DNA, the CDR3 is TGTGCCAGCAGTTTACGAAATCAGCCCCAGCATTTT. Translated, it gives CASSLRNQPQHF.

The genes are TRBV11-2 and TRBJ2-5; D is unclear. The CDR3 runs 14 residues. V shed 4 bases and J shed 5 bases, with 14 bases lying between them. Germline V lookup: CDR1 SGHAT, CDR2 FQNNGV. The DNA of the CDR3 is TGTGCCAGCAGCTCCCTTAGGAGTATGGAGACCCAGTACTTC. This translates into CASSSLRSMETQYF.

This clone was recorded only once. The chain combines TRBV30 with TRBJ1-1; perhaps TRBD1 as D (5 bases). The germline V and J ends were trimmed by 1 base and 8 bases, with 17 bases remaining between them. CDR1 GTSNPN and CDR2 SVGIG come from the germline V gene (reference sequence). The CDR3 sequence is 14 residues long. Here the CDR3 reads CAWSGAGQTLEAFF. For the CDR3, the DNA is TGTGCCTGGAGTGGTGCAGGGCAAACACTGGAAGCTTTCTTT.

This sequence joins TRBV5-1 and TRBJ1-1, with 7 bases that match TRBD1. The CDR3 has 14 amino acids. The V gene end was trimmed by 0 bases and the J gene end by 3 bases; junction bases not matched to a gene: 2. Looked up from germline, CDR1 is SGHRS and CDR2 is YFSETQ. CDR3 region: CASSLEGGYTEAFF. DNA of the CDR3: TGCGCCAGCAGCTTGGAAGGGGGCTACACTGAAGCTTTCTTT.

This sequence joins TRBV5-1 and TRBJ2-3; 8 bases are a match to TRBD1. The germline CDR1 and CDR2 sequences are SGHRS and YFSETQ. With 4 bases clipped from V and 3 bases from J, the junction kept 7 bases outside the gene matches. CDR3 length equals 15 residues. CDR3 bases: TGCGCCAGCAGCCGGGACAGGCCAAGAACAGATACGCAGTATTTT. Amino acid sequence: CASSRDRPRTDTQYF.

This clone was detected only once. V usage is TRBV7-8 and J usage is TRBJ2-7; D is possibly TRBD1 or TRBD2 (5 bases each). Germline V lookup: CDR1 SGHVS, CDR2 FQNEAQ. Trimming took off 5 bases at V and 7 bases at J, with 15 bases between the two ends. This CDR3 has 13 amino acids. Written as DNA, the CDR3 is TGTGCCAGCAGCCCAAGAGGGGAAGGTGAGCAGTACGTC. As protein: CASSPRGEGEQYV.

This rearrangement joins TRBV9 to TRBJ1-1, with D possibly TRBD1 on 5 matching bases. The CDR3 contains 14 residues. Germline V lookup: CDR1 SGDLS, CDR2 YYNGEE. V lost 2 bases and J 4 bases, leaving 12 bases between the germline ends. The chain's CDR3 is CASSVGDRVTEAFF. DNA for the CDR3: TGTGCCAGCAGCGTGGGGGACCGGGTCACTGAAGCTTTCTTT.

This clone was detected once. In DNA, the CDR3 is TGCGCCAGCAGCTCGGGCGTCAGCACTAGCTCTGGGGCCAACGTCCTGACTTTC. This translates into CASSSGVSTSSGANVLTF. The J gene is TRBJ2-6, the V gene TRBV5-1; D is perhaps TRBD2 (5 bases). The germline V gene encodes CDR1 SGHRS and CDR2 YFSETQ. With 3 bases removed from V and 0 bases from J, the gap between germline ends came to 16 bases. This CDR3 spans 18 amino acids.

V is TRBV28 and J is TRBJ2-7, with 7 bases matching TRBD2. The ends lost 6 bases at V and 6 bases at J; junction bases unmatched: 11. The germline V gene encodes CDR1 MDHEN and CDR2 SYDVKM. The CDR3 runs to 14 residues. The CDR3 region is CASRTPEGGSEQYF. The DNA for the CDR3 is TGTGCCAGCAGGACCCCTGAGGGAGGGAGCGAGCAGTACTTC. The full variable domain, rest sourced from reference TRBV28 and TRBJ2-7, is DVKVTQSSRYLVKRTGEKVFLECVQDMDHENMFWYRQDPGLGLRLIYFSYDVKMKEKGDIPEGYSVSREKKERFSLILESASTNQTSMYLCASRTPEGGSEQYFGPGTRLTVT.

The J gene is TRBJ1-2, the V gene TRBV6-1, with a weak D call TRBD1 (5 bases). CDR1 and CDR2 (germline): MNHNS, SASEGT. V was cut by 1 base and J by 6 bases, with 15 bases left in between. The CDR3 length is 15 residues. As DNA, the CDR3 is TGTGCCAGCAGTGAAGGGTCGGCAGGGAGGGATGGCTACACCTTC. Protein product: CASSEGSAGRDGYTF.

The chain has TRBV4-2 and TRBJ2-1, with 7 nucleotides matching TRBD2. Germline V gene data show CDR1 as LGHNA and CDR2 as YNFKEQ. V lost 2 bases to trimming and J lost 3 bases; unmatched junction nucleotides: 10. The CDR3 spans 17 residues. This chain's CDR3 is CASSQSTSQGVYNEQFF. In nucleotides, the CDR3 is TGTGCCAGCAGCCAATCGACTAGCCAAGGGGTCTACAATGAGCAGTTCTTC.

This sequence joins TRBV2 and TRBJ2-4; 10 bases agree with TRBD2. The CDR3 runs 22 residues. Germline CDR1 is SNHLY and CDR2 is FYNNEI. The V segment lost 0 bases and the J segment 0 bases; nucleotides outside the gene matches: 17. CDR3 loop: CASSEALLSSGSRGLAKNIQYF. The CDR3 coding sequence is TGTGCCAGCAGTGAAGCGCTTCTGTCTAGCGGGAGTCGGGGCCTAGCCAAAAACATTCAGTACTTC.

This clone was recorded a few times. V usage is TRBV2 and J usage is TRBJ1-2, with 7 bases identical to TRBD1. The germline V gene has CDR1 SNHLY and CDR2 FYNNEI. The CDR3 spans 16 residues. Unmatched junction bases numbered 10, after V lost 3 bases and J lost 3 bases. The CDR3 sequence: CASSETGTATYYGYTF. CDR3 bases: TGTGCCAGCAGTGAGACCGGGACAGCCACCTACTATGGCTACACCTTC.

The chain joins TRBV12-5 to TRBJ1-1; D ambiguous. The V and J ends lost 7 bases and 4 bases respectively, with 7 bases between them. Germline V gene sequence: CDR1 LGHNT, CDR2 FRNRAP. The length of the CDR3 is 11 residues. The CDR3 protein is CASAFATEAFF. The CDR3 bases are TGTGCTAGTGCGTTCGCCACTGAAGCTTTCTTT.

V is TRBV19 and J is TRBJ2-7; D perhaps matches TRBD1 (5 bases). The CDR3 covers 12 residues. Germline CDR1 and CDR2: LNHDA and SQIVND (reference sequence). The V gene lost 10 bases and the J gene lost 2 bases, with 12 bases spanning the gap. CDR3 sequence (DNA): TGTGCCACCGCAGGGTCAGCCTACGAGCAGTACTTC. Translating gives CATAGSAYEQYF.

This chain joins TRBV5-6 and TRBJ2-6; D is possibly TRBD1 (6 bases). Per germline, CDR1 SGHDT and CDR2 YYEEEE. The CDR3 sequence is 14 residues long. V shed 3 bases and J shed 4 bases, with 8 bases lying between them. CDR3 residues: CASSYRAGANVLTF. In DNA form, the CDR3 reads TGTGCCAGCAGCTACAGGGCAGGGGCCAACGTCCTGACTTTC.

The rearrangement uses TRBV5-4 and TRBJ2-5, with D tentatively TRBD1 (5 bases). The CDR3 is 16 residues long. Deletions cut 4 bases from V and 1 base from J, with 17 bases between. Germline V CDR1 and CDR2: SGHNT, YYREEE (reference sequence). CDR3 nucleotide sequence: TGTGCCAGCAGCCTGACAGTCCCAGCTCGCCAAGAGACCCAGTACTTC. Translating gives CASSLTVPARQETQYF.

The chain recombines TRBV7-2 with TRBJ2-7, with a weak D call TRBD2 (6 bases). The V gene lost 5 bases and the J gene lost 2 bases, with 13 bases spanning the gap. The CDR3 consists of 14 residues. Per the germline V gene, CDR1 is SGHTA and CDR2 is FQGNSA. The CDR3, as DNA: TGTGCCAGCAGCCCCGGGCGGGACCCCTACGAGCAGTACTTC. This gives the protein CASSPGRDPYEQYF.

This clone showed up just once. CDR3 sequence reads: CASSQGQGNQPQHF. The CDR3 DNA is TGCGCCAGCAGCCAAGGACAGGGGAACCAGCCCCAGCATTTT. The chain joins TRBV4-1 to TRBJ1-5, with 8 bases lining up with TRBD1. Germline V gene data show CDR1 as MGHRA and CDR2 as YSYEKL. The CDR3 runs 14 residues. The V gene end was trimmed by 1 base and the J gene end by 7 bases; junction bases not matched to a gene: 3.

CDR3: CASSLTALEPQHF. The CDR3 DNA reads TGTGCCAGCAGCCTGACAGCTTTGGAGCCCCAGCATTTT. The gene calls are TRBV7-6 and TRBJ1-5; D may be TRBD1 (5 bases). The CDR3 length is 13 residues. V lost 5 bases, J lost 8 bases, and 13 bases lay in between. Looked up from germline, CDR1 is SGHVS and CDR2 is FNYEAQ.

This chain connects TRBV5-4 to TRBJ2-7, with no clear D. Deletions cut 2 bases from V and 3 bases from J, with 6 bases between. The germline V gene encodes CDR1 SGHNT and CDR2 YYREEE (reference sequence). CDR3 length equals 12 residues. The CDR3 protein is CASSFESYEQYF. The CDR3, as DNA: TGTGCCAGCAGCTTTGAGAGCTACGAGCAGTACTTC.

The chain links TRBV18 to TRBJ1-2; perhaps TRBD1 as D (6 bases). There are 12 residues in the CDR3. V lost 4 bases, J lost 4 bases, and 7 bases lay in between. The germline gives CDR1 KGHSH, CDR2 LQKENI. The CDR3: CASSLQGYGYTF. The CDR3 DNA sequence: TGTGCCAGCTCACTACAGGGCTATGGCTACACCTTC. The full variable domain, in which reference TRBV18 and TRBJ1-2 provide the parts outside the CDR3, is NAGVMQNPRHLVRRRGQEARLRCSPMKGHSHVYWYRQLPEEGLKFMVYLQKENIIDESGMPKERFSAEFPKEGPSILRIQQVVRGDSAAYFCASSLQGYGYTFGSGTRLTVV.